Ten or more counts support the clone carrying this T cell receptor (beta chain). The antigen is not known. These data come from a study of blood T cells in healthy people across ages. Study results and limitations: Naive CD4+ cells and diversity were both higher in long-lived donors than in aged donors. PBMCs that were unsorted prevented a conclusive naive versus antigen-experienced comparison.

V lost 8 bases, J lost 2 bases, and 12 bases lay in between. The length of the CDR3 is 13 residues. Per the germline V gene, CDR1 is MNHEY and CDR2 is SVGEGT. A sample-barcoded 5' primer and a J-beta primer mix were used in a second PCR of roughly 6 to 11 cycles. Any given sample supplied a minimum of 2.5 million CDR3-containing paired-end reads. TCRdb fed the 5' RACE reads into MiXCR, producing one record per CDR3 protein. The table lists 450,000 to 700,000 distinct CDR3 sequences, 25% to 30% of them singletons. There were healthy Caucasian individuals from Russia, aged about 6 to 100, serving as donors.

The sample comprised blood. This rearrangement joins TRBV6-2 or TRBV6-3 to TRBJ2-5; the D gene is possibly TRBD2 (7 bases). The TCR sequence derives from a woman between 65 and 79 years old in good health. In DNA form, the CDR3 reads TGTGCCAGCGCGGGGGCAGATCAAGAGACCCAGTACTTC. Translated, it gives CASAGADQETQYF.